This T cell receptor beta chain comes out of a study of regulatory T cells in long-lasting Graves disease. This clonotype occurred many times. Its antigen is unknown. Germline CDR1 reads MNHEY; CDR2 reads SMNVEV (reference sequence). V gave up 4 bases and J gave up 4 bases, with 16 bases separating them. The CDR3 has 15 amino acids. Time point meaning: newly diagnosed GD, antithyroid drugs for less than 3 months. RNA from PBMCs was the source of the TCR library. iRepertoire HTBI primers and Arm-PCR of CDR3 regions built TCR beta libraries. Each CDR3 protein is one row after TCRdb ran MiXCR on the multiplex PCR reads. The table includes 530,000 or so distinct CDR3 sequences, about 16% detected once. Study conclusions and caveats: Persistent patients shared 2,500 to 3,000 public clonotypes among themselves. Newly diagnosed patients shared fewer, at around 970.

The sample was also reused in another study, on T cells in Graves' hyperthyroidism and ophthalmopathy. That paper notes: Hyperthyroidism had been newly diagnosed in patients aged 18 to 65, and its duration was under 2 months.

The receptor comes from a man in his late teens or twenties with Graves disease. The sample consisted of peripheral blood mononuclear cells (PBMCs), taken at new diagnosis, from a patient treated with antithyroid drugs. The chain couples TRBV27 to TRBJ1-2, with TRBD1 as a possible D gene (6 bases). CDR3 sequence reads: CASSYGAGAGYGYTF. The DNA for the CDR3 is TGTGCCAGCAGTTACGGTGCGGGGGCGGGCTATGGCTACACCTTC.